This T cell receptor beta chain was captured in a study of PD-1 blockade in classical Hodgkin lymphoma. Whole-study context: It was nivolumab at 3 mg/kg, given intravenously every 2 weeks, that patients received.

CDR3 length: 15 amino acids. Trimming at V came to 5 bases and at J to 5 bases, leaving 9 bases not matched to a gene. Germline CDR1 MDHEN, CDR2 SYDVKM. Assay: immunoSEQ multiplex PCR; the TCRdb copy retains only in-frame clones and omits some. The table shows around 65,000 clones, with approximately 90% occurring only once. On this clone itself: Its antigen is unidentified.

Study findings and constraints: By C4D1 there was a significant rise in CD4+ TCR diversity but not in CD8+ TCR diversity. What caused the repertoire differences, perhaps disease activity or prior therapy, remains undefined.

All patients experienced relapse after autologous stem cell transplantation, and brentuximab vedotin exposure was variable. This TCR was sampled from a human donor with classical Hodgkin lymphoma. This chain connects TRBV28 to TRBJ1-5; TRBD1 agrees at 7 bases. Sample: peripheral blood mononuclear cells (PBMCs), taken at baseline. CDR3: CASSEATGEYQPQHF. DNA for the CDR3: TGTGCCAGCAGTGAAGCAACAGGGGAGTATCAGCCCCAGCATTTT.